These 9 T cell receptor beta chains share one sample of origin, sequenced in a study of shared clonotypes between healthy human individuals. The method was immunoSEQ multiplex PCR; TCRdb's version includes in-frame clones alone and lacks a portion of them. The data show roughly 2.5 million clones, with about 92% seen just once and 0.13% to 0.15% held by the top ten. Material for sequencing was naive CD4+ T cells sorted from blood. As to subset: CD45RA+ positively selected. These receptors were collected from a man aged 18 to 29 in good health.

This clone was detected only a few times. The chain employs TRBV19 and TRBJ1-5, with D hard to call. The ends were cut back, 5 bases at V and 2 bases at J, with 10 bases in the middle. Germline CDR1 is LNHDA and CDR2 is SQIVND (reference sequence). The CDR3 is 14 residues long. The CDR3 DNA reads TGTGCCAGTAGTTCTTGGACGGGCAATCAGCCCCAGCATTTT. Residues: CASSSWTGNQPQHF.

To note about this clone: The same CDR3 is also encoded by other DNA sequences in this sample. V gene TRBV7-9 combines with J gene TRBJ1-2, with 8 bases fitting TRBD1. Germline V gene data show CDR1 as SEHNR and CDR2 as FQNEAQ (reference sequence). This CDR3 is built from 13 residues. J gave up 8 bases and V 5 bases, and 7 bases lay outside the gene matches. The CDR3, as DNA: TGTGCCAGCAGCGCCCAGGGGGCGGGGGGCTACACCTTC. Residues: CASSAQGAGGYTF.

V usage is TRBV5-1 and J usage is TRBJ2-1, with D maybe TRBD1 (5 bases). CDR1 is SGHRS and CDR2 is YFSETQ in the germline V gene. CDR3 size: 16 residues. V shed 3 bases and J shed 2 bases, with 15 bases lying between them. The CDR3 sequence: CASSSLGPGPYNEQFF. The CDR3 DNA reads as TGCGCCAGCAGCTCCCTGGGGCCTGGACCCTACAATGAGCAGTTCTTC.

Details on this clone: This sample includes further DNA sequences coding for the same CDR3. The chain couples TRBV7-9 to TRBJ2-1; tentative D call: TRBD1 (5 bases). Deletions cut 3 bases from V and 1 base from J, with 7 bases between. Germline loops: CDR1 SEHNR, CDR2 FQNEAQ (reference sequence). CDR3 length: 14 residues. The CDR3 protein is CASSLSGSYNEQFF. In nucleotides, the CDR3 is TGTGCCAGCAGCTTGTCAGGGTCCTACAATGAGCAGTTCTTC.

This rearrangement joins TRBV10-3 to TRBJ2-7, with 13 bases aligning to TRBD2. Germline V gene data show CDR1 as ENHRY and CDR2 as SYGVKD. With V trimmed by 7 bases and J by 3 bases, 3 bases remained unmatched. The CDR3 consists of 14 residues. The DNA for the CDR3 is TGTGCCATCAAGGGGACTAGCGGGGTCTACGAGCAGTACTTC. This gives the protein CAIKGTSGVYEQYF.

This clone was counted only a few times. This sequence joins TRBV29-1 and TRBJ2-7, with D unclear. The germline V gene encodes CDR1 SQVTM and CDR2 ANQGSEA. V dropped 2 bases and J dropped 1 base, with 3 bases sitting between them. The CDR3 totals 11 residues. This CDR3 reads CSVEFSYEQYF. Written as DNA, the CDR3 is TGCAGCGTTGAATTTTCCTACGAGCAGTACTTC.

The chain employs TRBV14 and TRBJ2-7, with 11 positions matching TRBD2. The CDR3 runs to 17 residues. V lost 0 bases to trimming and J lost 3 bases; unmatched junction nucleotides: 7. Germline-derived CDR1 and CDR2 are SGHDN and FVKESK. Written as DNA, the CDR3 is TGTGCCAGCAGCCAAGAATATGGGACTAGCGGTTTCTACGAGCAGTACTTC. This encodes CASSQEYGTSGFYEQYF.

The chain recombines TRBV5-1 with TRBJ1-4; 12 bases are a match to TRBD1. Germline-derived CDR1 and CDR2 are SGHRS and YFSETQ. This CDR3 region has 15 residues. The trim removed 7 bases at V and 8 bases at J, leaving 9 bases unmatched. The CDR3 bases are TGCGCCAGCGCAGTGGCGGGACAGGGGGCCGAAAAACTGTTTTTT. It translates to CASAVAGQGAEKLFF.

This clone was recorded only once. The rearrangement links TRBV29-1 to TRBJ2-2; D may match TRBD1 or TRBD2 (5 bases each). CDR3 length equals 14 residues. Germline CDR1 SQVTM, CDR2 ANQGSEA. Trimming pared 6 bases from V and 8 bases from J, leaving 19 bases between. As DNA, the CDR3 is TGCAGCGTAGTCCGGGACGGCGCTCGGGGGGAGCTGTTTTTT. Translated, it gives CSVVRDGARGELFF.